A selection of T cell receptor beta chains follows, all from one sample in a study of cytomegalovirus exposure and HLA in healthy donors. Produced via immunoSEQ multiplex PCR; TCRdb's table is partial and in-frame only. Among over 150,000 clones listed, around 83% were seen once. Sample: PBMCs. These receptors originate from a human donor in good health. CDR3s leave out the opening cysteine and the closing phenylalanine or tryptophan. A D gene is named only where the DNA matches it firmly.

V gene: TRBV11-3
CDR3 length: 12
D gene: TRBD2
J gene: TRBJ2-7
CDR3 protein: ASSLRGEGYEQY

V gene: TRBV30
CDR3 length: 12
D gene: TRBD1
J gene: TRBJ1-5
CDR3 protein: AWSGGTANQPQH

V gene: TRBV4-1
CDR3 length: 16
D gene: NA
J gene: TRBJ1-2
CDR3 protein: ASSQDGRDSPDLYGYT

V gene: TRBV18
CDR3 length: 15
D gene: TRBD2
J gene: TRBJ2-5
CDR3 protein: ASSPQAAGTGQETQY

V gene: TRBV5-1
CDR3 length: 13
D gene: NA
J gene: TRBJ2-7
CDR3 protein: ASSLPHPGIYEQY

V gene: TRBV18
CDR3 length: 13
D gene: TRBD1
J gene: TRBJ1-1
CDR3 protein: ASSREQGQNTEAF

V gene: TRBV11-3
CDR3 length: 14
D gene: NA
J gene: TRBJ2-1
CDR3 protein: ASSLGSGTYHNEQF

V gene: TRBV11-3
CDR3 length: 10
D gene: NA
J gene: TRBJ2-1
CDR3 protein: ASSSRGNEQF

V gene: TRBV5-4
CDR3 length: 13
D gene: NA
J gene: TRBJ2-2
CDR3 protein: ASSFPGGHSGELF

V gene: TRBV4-3
CDR3 length: 14
D gene: TRBD2
J gene: TRBJ2-1
CDR3 protein: ASSQGTSGGDNEQF

V gene: TRBV19
CDR3 length: 13
D gene: NA
J gene: TRBJ2-7
CDR3 protein: AQGRGFLADDEQY

V gene: TRBV5-1
CDR3 length: 14
D gene: NA
J gene: TRBJ2-7
CDR3 protein: ASSPQDGGDGSEQY

V gene: TRBV4-1
CDR3 length: 12
D gene: NA
J gene: TRBJ2-4
CDR3 protein: ASSQDQLPNIQY

V gene: TRBV14
CDR3 length: 13
D gene: NA
J gene: TRBJ2-7
CDR3 protein: ASSQGLGEGYEQY

V gene: TRBV6-1
CDR3 length: 10
D gene: NA
J gene: TRBJ1-3
CDR3 protein: ASTTTSWTIY

V gene: TRBV27
CDR3 length: 11
D gene: NA
J gene: TRBJ1-2
CDR3 protein: ASSTTVNYGYT

V gene: TRBV7-8
CDR3 length: 15
D gene: TRBD2
J gene: TRBJ2-2
CDR3 protein: ASSLGLAGGFTGELF

V gene: TRBV6-1
CDR3 length: 16
D gene: TRBD1
J gene: TRBJ2-5
CDR3 protein: ASSEMSLGEQGRGTQY

V gene: TRBV27
CDR3 length: 14
D gene: NA
J gene: TRBJ1-6
CDR3 protein: ASSQQFGAGHSPLH

V gene: TRBV9
CDR3 length: 14
D gene: NA
J gene: TRBJ2-7
CDR3 protein: ASSPSRTVTLYEQY

V gene: TRBV5-4
CDR3 length: 12
D gene: NA
J gene: TRBJ2-1
CDR3 protein: ASSSGGLTNEQF

V gene: TRBV28
CDR3 length: 11
D gene: NA
J gene: TRBJ2-2
CDR3 protein: ASSLLLTGELF

V gene: TRBV15
CDR3 length: 13
D gene: NA
J gene: TRBJ1-3
CDR3 protein: ATSRDRGDGNTIY

V gene: TRBV6-5
CDR3 length: 9
D gene: NA
J gene: TRBJ1-1
CDR3 protein: ASSRGTEAF

V gene: TRBV27
CDR3 length: 10
D gene: NA
J gene: TRBJ1-2
CDR3 protein: ASGRSNYGYT

V gene: TRBV10-3
CDR3 length: 12
D gene: NA
J gene: TRBJ1-5
CDR3 protein: AIGRGGGNQPQH